This TCR beta chain came from a study of shared clonotypes between healthy human individuals. General observations from the study: Naive CD4 clonotypes were shared across several donors at about 5.2%.

About this clone itself: Antigen unknown.

V lost 4 bases to trimming and J lost 7 bases; unmatched junction nucleotides: 15. This CDR3 has 17 amino acids. The germline gives CDR1 MDHEN, CDR2 SYDVKM. The protocol was immunoSEQ multiplex PCR, while the TCRdb copy is restricted to in-frame clones and leaves out a portion. The table shows a few million clones, with about 92% occurring only once. The receptor's source is a man younger than 35 in good health. Sequences were obtained from naive CD4+ T cells sorted from blood. Stated subset: CD45RA+ positively selected. This chain uses TRBV28 with TRBJ1-2; the match to TRBD1 covers 10 bases. CDR3 sequence reads: CASSSLGQGLPPGGYTF. DNA of the CDR3: TGTGCCAGCAGTTCTTTGGGACAGGGGCTCCCACCTGGTGGCTACACCTTC.